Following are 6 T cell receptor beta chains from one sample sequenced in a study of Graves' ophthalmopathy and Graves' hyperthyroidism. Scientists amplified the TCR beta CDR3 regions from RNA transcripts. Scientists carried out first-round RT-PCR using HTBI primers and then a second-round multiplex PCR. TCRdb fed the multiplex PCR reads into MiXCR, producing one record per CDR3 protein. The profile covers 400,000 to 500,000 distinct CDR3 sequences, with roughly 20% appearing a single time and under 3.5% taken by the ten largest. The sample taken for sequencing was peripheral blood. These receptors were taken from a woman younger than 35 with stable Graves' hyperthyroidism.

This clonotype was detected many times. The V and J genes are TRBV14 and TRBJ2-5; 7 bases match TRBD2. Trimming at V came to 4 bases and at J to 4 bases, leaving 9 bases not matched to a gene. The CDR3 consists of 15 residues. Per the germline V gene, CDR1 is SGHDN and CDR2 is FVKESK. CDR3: CASSLGLGKTETQYF. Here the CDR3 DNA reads TGTGCCAGCAGCCTCGGACTAGGAAAAACAGAGACCCAGTACTTC. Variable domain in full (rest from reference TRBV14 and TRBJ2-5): EAGVTQFPSHSVIEKGQTVTLRCDPISGHDNLYWYRRVMGKEIKFLLHFVKESKQDESGMPNNRFLAERTGGTYSTLKVQPAELEDSGVYFCASSLGLGKTETQYFGPGTRLLVL.

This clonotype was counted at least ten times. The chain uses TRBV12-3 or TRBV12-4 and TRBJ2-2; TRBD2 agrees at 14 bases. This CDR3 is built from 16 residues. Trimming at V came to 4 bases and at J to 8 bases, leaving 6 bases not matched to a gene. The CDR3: CASSSVGTSGSGELFF. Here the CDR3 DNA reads TGTGCCAGCAGTTCCGTCGGGACTAGCGGGAGTGGGGAGCTGTTTTTT.

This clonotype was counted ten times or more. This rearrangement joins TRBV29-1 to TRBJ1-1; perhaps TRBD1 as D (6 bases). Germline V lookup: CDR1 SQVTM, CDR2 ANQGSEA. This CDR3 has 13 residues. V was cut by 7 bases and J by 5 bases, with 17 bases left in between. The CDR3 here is CSGTGGARTEAFF. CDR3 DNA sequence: TGCAGCGGGACCGGGGGGGCGCGGACTGAAGCTTTCTTT.

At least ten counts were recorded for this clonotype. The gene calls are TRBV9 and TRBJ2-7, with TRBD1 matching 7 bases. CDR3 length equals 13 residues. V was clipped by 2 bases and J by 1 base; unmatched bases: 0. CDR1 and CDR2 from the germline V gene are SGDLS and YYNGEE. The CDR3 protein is CASSVGQSYEQYF. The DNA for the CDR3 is TGTGCCAGCAGCGTGGGACAGTCCTACGAGCAGTACTTC.

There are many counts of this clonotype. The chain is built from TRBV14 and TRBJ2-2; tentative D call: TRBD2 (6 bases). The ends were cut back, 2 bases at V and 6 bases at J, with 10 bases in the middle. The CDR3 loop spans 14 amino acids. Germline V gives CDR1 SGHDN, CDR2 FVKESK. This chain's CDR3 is CASSQPRDPGELFF. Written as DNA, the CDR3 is TGTGCCAGCAGCCAACCGCGGGACCCCGGGGAGCTGTTTTTT.

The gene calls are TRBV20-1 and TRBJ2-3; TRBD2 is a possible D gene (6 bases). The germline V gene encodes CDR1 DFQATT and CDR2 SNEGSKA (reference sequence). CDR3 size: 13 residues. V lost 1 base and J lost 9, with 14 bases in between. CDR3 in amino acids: CSARGPGVLTQYF. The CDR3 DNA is TGCAGTGCTAGAGGACCGGGAGTGTTGACGCAGTATTTT.